The 7 T cell receptor beta chains reported below all come from one sample, sequenced in a study of CD8+ T cells in alopecia areata. cDNA serving as the sequencing template came from extracted, reverse transcribed RNA. Assay used: immunoSEQ multiplex PCR; TCRdb lists only in-frame clones, some missing. The sample yields about 150,000 clones, 50% to 65% seen once. Material: CD8+ T cells sorted from blood, obtained at week 0. All receptors come from a human donor with alopecia areata.

The CDR3 DNA sequence: TGTGCCAGCAGTGGACAGGGACATAACTATGGCTACACCTTC. Encoded protein: CASSGQGHNYGYTF. The rearrangement joins TRBV2 to TRBJ1-2, with 7 bases fitting TRBD1. The CDR3 consists of 14 residues. Per germline, CDR1 SNHLY and CDR2 FYNNEI. The ends lost 4 bases at V and 1 base at J; junction bases unmatched: 3.

J is TRBJ1-2 and V is TRBV27; the D is unclear. Per the germline V gene, CDR1 is MNHEY and CDR2 is SMNVEV (reference sequence). Trimming cost V 0 bases and J 8 bases, with 10 bases left between them. The CDR3 consists of 13 residues. As DNA, the CDR3 is TGTGCCAGCAGTTTATCGCTAGGGAGCGGCTACACCTTC. This translates into CASSLSLGSGYTF.

This clone occurred a few times. The chain joins TRBV5-1 to TRBJ2-5; 9 bases are a match to TRBD2. V was pared by 4 bases and J by 4 bases, with 8 bases of the junction left unmatched. Germline lookup yields CDR1 SGHRS and CDR2 YFSETQ. The length of the CDR3 is 15 residues. The CDR3 nucleotides are TGCGCCAGCAGCCCGGGACTAGCTGGTGGAGAGACCCAGTACTTC. It specifies CASSPGLAGGETQYF.

This clone was seen a single time. V is TRBV11-2 and J is TRBJ2-5; no reliable D call. The end of the DNA is better explained by TRBJ2-7, so the J call may be wrong. Germline V gene lookup returns CDR1 SGHAT and CDR2 FQNNGV. The CDR3 sequence is 16 residues long. In DNA form, the CDR3 reads TGTGCCAGCAGCTTGGACCATGGCAGTTGGTCCTACGAGCAGTACTTC. Protein product: CASSLDHGSWSYEQYF.

V gene TRBV30 combines with J gene TRBJ2-7; D gene ambiguous. Trimming cost V 8 bases and J 7 bases, with 21 bases left between them. The germline CDR1 and CDR2 sequences are GTSNPN and SVGIG (reference sequence). The CDR3 consists of 13 residues. The chain's CDR3 is CALEDAGPKEQYF. The CDR3 DNA reads TGTGCCCTGGAAGATGCCGGTCCAAAGGAGCAGTACTTC.

Comment on this clone: Other DNA sequences in this specimen translate into the identical CDR3. CDR3 nucleotide sequence: TGCGCCAGCAGCTCGAGCTCCTACGAGCAGTACTTC. It translates to CASSSSSYEQYF. The rearrangement links TRBV5-1 to TRBJ2-7; D not certain. The V end was cut by 3 bases, the J end by 0 bases, with 4 bases between. This CDR3 is built from 12 residues. Germline-derived CDR1 and CDR2 are SGHRS and YFSETQ.

This chain joins TRBV4-1 and TRBJ2-1, with D hard to call. The CDR3 runs to 13 residues. Germline CDR1 MGHRA, CDR2 YSYEKL. V gave up 0 bases and J gave up 7 bases, with 7 bases separating them. CDR3 sequence: CASSQDSANEQFF. The CDR3 coding sequence is TGCGCCAGCAGCCAAGATTCGGCGAATGAGCAGTTCTTC.